Listed here are 21 T cell receptor beta chains from one sample, sequenced in a study of cytomegalovirus exposure and HLA in healthy donors. PCR was performed using 60 Vbeta and 13 Jbeta primers. Method: immunoSEQ multiplex PCR; TCRdb's copy keeps in-frame clones and lacks some. The sample includes about 120,000 clones, 83% of them seen just once. Sequencing was performed on PBMCs. The receptors stem from a woman aged 40 to 50 in good health and CMV-seropositive.

This clone was recorded a few times. CDR3 DNA sequence: TGTGCCAGCACCCGGTCCACTAGCGGGGTTAGCACAGATACGCAGTATTTT. It yields the protein CASTRSTSGVSTDTQYF. The V call is TRBV28, the J call TRBJ2-3; TRBD2 agrees at 10 bases. The CDR3 loop spans 17 amino acids. CDR1 is MDHEN, CDR2 SYDVKM, per germline. V was pared by 7 bases and J by 0 bases, with 10 bases of the junction left unmatched.

A few counts support this clone. The chain combines TRBV9 with TRBJ2-4; TRBD2 is a possible D gene (6 bases). There are 16 residues in the CDR3. Trimming took off 0 bases at V and 3 bases at J, with 13 bases between the two ends. Per the germline V gene, CDR1 is SGDLS and CDR2 is YYNGEE. CDR3 nucleotides: TGTGCCAGCAGCGTAGGGGCAGAGGGAGGCAAAAACATTCAGTACTTC. This encodes CASSVGAEGGKNIQYF.

This clone was detected only a few times. This chain links TRBV9 with TRBJ1-1, with a tentative D call TRBD1 (6 bases). This CDR3 contains 14 residues. CDR1 is SGDLS, CDR2 YYNGEE, per germline. Trimming took 3 bases from V and 3 from J, leaving 12 bases between them. The CDR3 loop reads CASSGLGTHTEAFF. The DNA of the CDR3 is TGTGCCAGCAGCGGGCTCGGGACACACACTGAAGCTTTCTTT.

The chain carries TRBV19 and TRBJ2-5; 9 positions agree with TRBD2. Germline V gene data show CDR1 as LNHDA and CDR2 as SQIVND (reference sequence). The junction had 13 bases not matched to a gene; V was cut back by 10 bases and J by 4 bases. There are 15 residues in the CDR3. DNA of the CDR3: TGTGCCACCAGAAAGACTAGCGGCTTAGGAGAGACCCAGTACTTC. Its protein product is CATRKTSGLGETQYF.

This clone has just one count. The chain carries TRBV5-4 and TRBJ2-1; the match to TRBD1 covers 8 bases. CDR1 and CDR2 (germline): SGHNT, YYREEE (reference sequence). CDR3 length: 13 residues. The V segment lost 1 base and the J segment 7 bases; nucleotides outside the gene matches: 1. The chain's CDR3 is CASSLNRGNEQFF. Written as DNA, the CDR3 is TGTGCCAGCAGCTTGAACAGGGGGAATGAGCAGTTCTTC.

The chain couples TRBV29-1 to TRBJ2-7, with a possible D match to TRBD2 (6 bases). V was trimmed by 0 bases and J by 2 bases, leaving 11 bases between them. This CDR3 is built from 14 residues. CDR1 and CDR2 from the germline V gene are SQVTM and ANQGSEA. The CDR3 reads CSVEEPGLTYEQYF. The CDR3 nucleotides read TGCAGCGTTGAAGAACCGGGACTCACCTACGAGCAGTACTTC.

This chain joins TRBV2 and TRBJ2-7, with TRBD2 matching over 14 bases. The CDR3 extends over 14 amino acids. The junction had 1 base not matched to a gene; V was cut back by 6 bases and J by 3 bases. CDR1 is SNHLY, CDR2 FYNNEI, per germline. CDR3 loop: CASRGLAGGYEQYF. The CDR3 DNA reads TGTGCCAGCAGAGGACTAGCGGGAGGCTACGAGCAGTACTTC.

This clone occurred a few times. The chain uses TRBV15 and TRBJ2-1; a possible D gene is TRBD2 (6 bases). From germline, CDR1 is LNHNV and CDR2 YYDKDF (reference sequence). V was pared by 6 bases and J by 4 bases, with 13 bases between. CDR3 size: 14 residues. CDR3 protein: CATSLAREYNEQFF. Here the CDR3 DNA reads TGTGCCACCAGTCTGGCGCGGGAATACAATGAGCAGTTCTTC.

The chain combines TRBV5-6 with TRBJ2-1, with TRBD1 identical over 7 bases. CDR3 length: 17 amino acids. Germline V gene lookup returns CDR1 SGHDT and CDR2 YYEEEE. Trimming cost V 2 bases and J 6 bases; bases outside gene matches: 14. CDR3 sequence reads: CASSFGMSGQSLNEQFF. The CDR3 region has the DNA TGTGCCAGCAGCTTTGGGATGTCGGGACAGTCCCTCAATGAGCAGTTCTTC.

This clone was observed once. The chain has TRBV6-1 and TRBJ1-5; D remains unclear. V was trimmed by 3 bases and J by 0 bases, leaving 9 bases between them. The CDR3 loop spans 15 amino acids. Looked up from germline, CDR1 is MNHNS and CDR2 is SASEGT. The CDR3 DNA reads TGTGCCAGCAGTGATCCCGGTTATAGCAATCAGCCCCAGCATTTT. It codes for CASSDPGYSNQPQHF.

The genes are TRBV9 and TRBJ2-1; tentatively, D is TRBD2 (6 bases). The CDR3 consists of 17 residues. Germline V CDR1 and CDR2: SGDLS, YYNGEE. The ends were cut back, 0 bases at V and 10 bases at J, with 23 bases in the middle. For the CDR3, the DNA is TGTGCCAGCAGCGTAGGGGCCAGCTCTTTTAGCGGAAAGGAGCAGTTCTTC. Protein product: CASSVGASSFSGKEQFF.

This clone came up a few times. The chain joins TRBV18 to TRBJ2-7, with 7 positions matching TRBD2. The ends lost 3 bases at V and 3 bases at J; junction bases unmatched: 8. The germline gives CDR1 KGHSH, CDR2 LQKENI. The CDR3 runs 15 residues. The CDR3 is CASSPYASGDYEQYF. Written as DNA, the CDR3 is TGTGCCAGCTCACCCTATGCTAGCGGTGACTACGAGCAGTACTTC.

This chain uses TRBV2 with TRBJ1-3; weak D call: TRBD1 (5 bases). Trimming shortened V by 4 bases and J by 4 bases, and 14 bases separated the two germline ends. This CDR3 is built from 15 residues. The germline CDR1 and CDR2 sequences are SNHLY and FYNNEI. The DNA for the CDR3 is TGTGCCAGCAGTGGAGGCGGGGGTAGAGGAAACACCATATATTTT. Its translation: CASSGGGGRGNTIYF.

V is TRBV7-9 and J is TRBJ2-7, with TRBD2 identical over 10 bases. The CDR3 loop spans 15 amino acids. Germline assignment: CDR1 SEHNR and CDR2 FQNEAQ (reference sequence). V lost 2 bases to trimming and J lost 5 bases; unmatched junction nucleotides: 6. The CDR3 sequence: CASSLLAGVMNEQYF. As DNA, the CDR3 is TGTGCCAGCAGCTTACTAGCGGGAGTTATGAACGAGCAGTACTTC.

This clone was picked up a small number of times. V and J are TRBV11-2 and TRBJ1-1; 10 bases match TRBD1. V was pared by 5 bases and J by 1 base, with 7 bases of the junction left unmatched. The CDR3 covers 16 residues. The germline CDR1 and CDR2 sequences are SGHAT and FQNNGV. The CDR3 loop is CASSRDRGRPNTEAFF. The DNA for the CDR3 is TGTGCCAGCAGCCGGGACAGGGGCCGCCCGAACACTGAAGCTTTCTTT.

The rearrangement joins TRBV6-6 to TRBJ2-7; D unresolved. This CDR3 region has 12 residues. Germline CDR1 MNHNY, CDR2 SVGAGI (reference sequence). V lost 2 bases to trimming and J lost 2 bases, with 4 bases between them. CDR3 region: CASSYNTYEQYF. Here the CDR3 DNA reads TGTGCCAGCAGTTACAACACCTACGAGCAGTACTTC.

The V call is TRBV7-2, the J call TRBJ1-5, with D unclear. V was pared by 5 bases and J by 3 bases, with 14 bases between. The V gene's germline CDR1 is SGHTA and CDR2 FQGNSA. The CDR3 totals 15 residues. The CDR3 bases are TGTGCCAGCAGCCCGGGAGCGACGAACAATCAGCCCCAGCATTTT. It yields the protein CASSPGATNNQPQHF. Combining the CDR3 with reference TRBV7-2 and TRBJ1-5 gives the whole variable domain GAGVSQSPSNKVTEKGKDVELRCDPISGHTALYWYRQSLGQGLEFLIYFQGNSAPDKSGLPSDRFSAERTGGSVSTLTIQRTQQEDSAVYLCASSPGATNNQPQHFGDGTRLSIL.

This clone was recorded a few times. This sequence joins TRBV19 and TRBJ2-7, with TRBD2 matching 8 bases. Germline CDR1 reads LNHDA; CDR2 reads SQIVND (reference sequence). V lost 5 bases to trimming and J lost 3 bases; unmatched junction nucleotides: 12. The CDR3 is 16 residues long. The CDR3 spells CASSPGGAGANYEQYF. The CDR3 DNA follows: TGTGCCAGTAGTCCAGGAGGAGCGGGAGCAAACTACGAGCAGTACTTC.

The genes are TRBV19 and TRBJ1-5, with a possible D match to TRBD1 (6 bases). In germline, CDR1 is LNHDA, CDR2 SQIVND (reference sequence). Between the trimmed V and J ends, which lost 6 bases and 3 bases, there was a span of 12 bases. CDR3 length: 14 amino acids. DNA of the CDR3: TGTGCCAGTAGCCAAGACAGGTTCAATCAGCCCCAGCATTTT. Its protein is CASSQDRFNQPQHF. Filled out from reference TRBV19 and TRBJ1-5, the complete variable domain reads DGGITQSPKYLFRKEGQNVTLSCEQNLNHDAMYWYRQDPGQGLRLIYYSQIVNDFQKGDIAEGYSVSREKKESFPLTVTSAQKNPTAFYLCASSQDRFNQPQHFGDGTRLSIL.

The chain recombines TRBV6-5 with TRBJ2-3; 7 bases are a match to TRBD1. The CDR3 contains 14 residues. The ends lost 3 bases at V and 5 bases at J; junction bases unmatched: 5. Germline CDR1 and CDR2: MNHEY and SVGAGI. CDR3 DNA sequence: TGTGCCAGCAGTTATACCAGGGGGAAAGATACGCAGTATTTT. Its translation is CASSYTRGKDTQYF.

The count of this clone is one. The CDR3 coding sequence is TGTGCCAGCAGCGTTATGGGGAGCTCCTACGAGCAGTACTTC. Residues: CASSVMGSSYEQYF. V is TRBV9 and J is TRBJ2-7, with a weak D call TRBD2 (5 bases). The CDR3 covers 14 residues. Germline lookup yields CDR1 SGDLS and CDR2 YYNGEE. V lost 2 bases and J lost 0, with 9 bases in between. The full variable domain, with the rest looked up from reference TRBV9 and TRBJ2-7, is DSGVTQTPKHLITATGQRVTLRCSPRSGDLSVYWYQQSLDQGLQFLIQYYNGEERAKGNILERFSAQQFPDLHSELNLSSLELGDSALYFCASSVMGSSYEQYFGPGTRLTVT.